This TCR beta chain was identified during a study of cytomegalovirus exposure and HLA in healthy donors (dated 2017 in TCRdb). Study-level background: In an earlier analysis of roughly 500 of the donors, about 260 Gb of sequence data and some 100 million unique TCR beta sequences from about 190 million T cells were reported. Among the roughly 430 genotyped donors, around 81% belonged to the genetic ancestry cluster associated with self-reported Caucasian donors. The number of typed donors differed by locus: about 629-640 for A, B, C, DRB1 and DQB1; approximately 520 for DQA1; around 610 for DPA1; and about 450 for DPB1. In the later analysis, no new phenotypic data were used to find candidate immune exposures; instead, reliance was placed on TCR beta sequences and their occurrence across donors. Because of strong linkage in the cohort, 5 or 6 DR-DQ haplotypes were treated as single units for association and clustering. An early release that covered about 600 HLA-typed donors contained around 330 gigabases of sequencing data and tens of millions of unique TCR sequences. To predict cytomegalovirus infection status, the study brought together high-throughput TCR immunosequencing, statistical association of individual TCRs with disease status, and machine learning. The T cell repertoires of 700 or so subjects were profiled by immunosequencing and related to cytomegalovirus serostatus. The aim of the study was to test whether cataloging public T cell receptors could identify signatures of past pathogen exposure. Alongside the repertoire data, information on donor age, sex, ethnicity and CMV serostatus was compiled. In a later analysis, previously published TCR beta repertoires from roughly 710 donors were re-analyzed and high-resolution HLA genotyping was added so that TCR occurrence patterns could be studied. Across some 400 genotyped donors of the cohort, an average of approximately 240,000 unique TCR beta nucleotide sequences per donor were sequenced, and roughly 17% of those sequences were non-productive. A later genetic analysis used genome-wide SNP genotypes for about 55% of the 666 donors, treating that subset as a discovery cohort. All discovery cohort repertoires had been generated on a single sequencing platform. In addition to the first cohort of approximately 670 subjects, a separate validation cohort of around 110 different subjects was used. Both class I and class II loci were covered by HLA typing, at four-digit resolution. An earlier analysis of 587 of the donors applied high-throughput TCR beta sequencing to assess whether each TCR beta V gene segment acted as functional or pseudogenic.

Results the study describes overall, beyond this receptor: Strong co-occurrence of HLA alleles, especially DR and DQ, made assigning TCR associations to individual alleles difficult. A later analysis found that most CMV-associated TCR beta chains appeared HLA-restricted, with HLA associations seemingly driven largely by CMV exposure. Cytomegalovirus status was reported to be diagnosed by the classifier with high specificity and sensitivity in both the original and validation cohorts. In the study, approximately 160 TCR beta chains were listed as associated with cytomegalovirus. The cohort was sequenced for TCR beta chains only, and without alpha or paired-chain data the features that could be detected were limited. At a false discovery rate of 0.05, a later analysis linked some 17,000 TCR beta sequences to specific HLA alleles. An earlier analysis of several hundred of the donors showed that most TCR beta V segments appeared in productive rearrangements either about 87% or about 30% of the time, which broadly matched IMGT annotations. Correlated functional status among segregating V segments might be attributable to linkage disequilibrium, but an unknown experimental factor could not be ruled out. A later genetic analysis associated a missense DCLRE1C variant with V-gene and J-gene trimming of TCR beta chains, and an independent cohort replicated the association. A group of highly shared sequence variants was considered likely to be a technical artifact of the sequencing pipeline. Because the 87-base-pair reads could not distinguish some IMGT-functional V segments, including TRBV6-2 and TRBV6-3, those segments were excluded. A later analysis found that HLA-associated TCR beta chains were more clonally expanded and had lower generation probabilities than equally common non-associated chains. According to the authors, the approach could potentially be generalized to other disease states and immunological phenotypes. Presence/absence analyses assumed roughly uniform sequencing depth across donors, an assumption that may not hold. According to a later genetic analysis, donors in an Asian-associated ancestry cluster had fewer N-insertions in productive TCRs than the approximately 700-donor mean. Immune exposure information for the cohort was limited to CMV serostatus. A few of the identified cytomegalovirus-associated TCR beta chains were confirmed in vitro to be specific for cytomegalovirus antigens. A further reported finding was that TCR beta sequences accurately predicted the HLA-A and HLA-B alleles for most subjects in the first cohort. In a later analysis, TCR association rates were found to vary across HLA loci, with the most associated TCRs seen for DRB1 alleles and the fewest for HLA-C alleles. Because counts were too low, around 17 rarely observed V segments, including chromosome 9 orphons, were left out of the earlier analysis of approximately 500 of the donors. According to a later analysis, parvovirus B19, influenza, CMV and Epstein-Barr virus appeared linked to several top co-occurrence clusters. HLA typing was unavailable for some donors at each locus, so association tests used only the typed subset. Most TCR sequences were observed very rarely across donors, whereas some public TCRs were present in many individuals.

The library came from the immunoSEQ multiplex PCR assay. For the multiplex PCR, a mixture combining 60 forward primers for TCR Vbeta segments and 13 reverse primers for TCR Jbeta segments was used. The CDR3 region of rearranged TCR beta genes was amplified from genomic DNA with a multiplex PCR assay. On the Illumina HiSeq System, the amplified TCR beta libraries were sequenced as 87-base-pair reads. The original methods were these. A later analysis tallied tens of millions of unique TCR beta chains across the 640 or so repertoires, and 10 million to 11 million of those chains were shared by two or more donors. Raw reads were error-corrected and collapsed into unique sequences by a nearest-neighbor algorithm in which closely related sequences were merged to remove PCR and sequencing errors. Alignment of CDR3 sequences to IMGT reference sequences was used to assign V, D and J gene segments. For a sequence to be retained, a match of at least six nucleotides to both a V gene segment and a J gene segment was required. A rearrangement was called productive if the CDR3 had no stop codons and remained in frame with V and J, and every other rearrangement was called non-productive. Following IMGT convention, CDR3 was defined as the stretch from the second conserved V-encoded cysteine to the conserved J-encoded phenylalanine. The earlier analysis of about 620 of the donors excluded sequences that lacked an unambiguous match to a single V gene segment. An earlier analysis of fewer than 650 of the donors classified V segments as functional when productive rearrangements were above 56.7% and as segregating when the standard deviation between donors was above 5%. To diagnose cytomegalovirus status from the catalog of TCR beta chain sequences, a statistical classification framework was built. In a later analysis, V and J genes were assigned by comparing TCR nucleotide sequences against IMGT/GENE-DB human TR gene sequences. The TCRdist pipeline was used in a later analysis to assign CDR3 sequences and most-parsimonious VDJ recombination scenarios. In a later analysis, each TCR beta chain was defined by its CDR3 amino acid sequence together with its V-gene family, and reads without a unique V-gene family were excluded. In a later analysis, 450 to 600 highly shared, low-generation-probability nucleotide sequences were removed to address suspected cross-contamination and a sequencing artifact. In a later analysis, a clonal expansion index for each public chain was calculated from normalized within-repertoire ranks of inferred template counts. A later analysis computed generation probabilities with a VDJ recombination model fitted to out-of-frame rearrangements, and checked the results against IGoR. Hypergeometric tests were used in a later analysis to score TCR-TCR, TCR-HLA and TCR-CMV co-occurrence, with a repertoire-size bias correction applied to the TCR pairs. A later analysis estimated false discovery rates by permuting HLA or CMV assignments 20 times. In a later analysis, co-occurring TCRs were grouped using DBSCAN, and TCRdist sequence similarity was added for clustering within HLA-allele-positive subsets. Repertoires with fewer than 30,000 or more than 120,000 public chains, plus five repertoires with anomalous nucleotide sharing, were excluded from co-occurrence clustering. The table was pulled from immuneACCESS by TCRdb, which kept in-frame rearrangements only. Such tables lose some clones; where checked, under half of the loss comes from unresolved V genes, and the rest has no known cause. The DNA was the basis for D and trimming; V, J and clone size are from that table. Within this sample are fewer than 150,000 clones, with roughly three quarters of them counted one time only. The ten largest clones capture under 4.5% of the sample.

For this clone: Which antigen it targets is not known. Base qualities are not recorded, but no much larger clone differs from it by a single base. The identical CDR3 is also encoded by other nucleotide sequences in the sample.

The cohort comprised 710 or so healthy bone marrow donors. Cohort members were all nominally healthy when sampled, although unrecorded immune exposures were likely present. The donor was CMV seronegative and belonged to the group of 352 seronegative cohort members. Each donor provided a peripheral blood sample, and peripheral blood mononuclear cells were used for TCR beta sequencing. Genomic DNA was extracted from the blood cell samples with the Qiagen DNeasy Blood Extraction Kit. CDR1 LNHDA and CDR2 SQIVND were looked up in the germline V gene (reference sequence). The CDR3 starts with the cysteine, ends with the phenylalanine, and has 14 residues. Kept here is only the CDR3 DNA, which spans 42 bases and is read in frame from base 1. V loses 3 bases, J loses 0 bases, and the germline ends lie 6 bases apart.

Input material: PBMCs. Recombination connected TRBV19 to TRBJ1-5; the D gene cannot be named for sure. The sequence came from a man aged 18 to 35 in good health and CMV-seronegative. The nucleotide sequence reads as follows: TGTGCCAGTAGTATTCGGGATAGCAATCAGCCCCAGCATTTT. This gives the protein CASSIRDSNQPQHF.